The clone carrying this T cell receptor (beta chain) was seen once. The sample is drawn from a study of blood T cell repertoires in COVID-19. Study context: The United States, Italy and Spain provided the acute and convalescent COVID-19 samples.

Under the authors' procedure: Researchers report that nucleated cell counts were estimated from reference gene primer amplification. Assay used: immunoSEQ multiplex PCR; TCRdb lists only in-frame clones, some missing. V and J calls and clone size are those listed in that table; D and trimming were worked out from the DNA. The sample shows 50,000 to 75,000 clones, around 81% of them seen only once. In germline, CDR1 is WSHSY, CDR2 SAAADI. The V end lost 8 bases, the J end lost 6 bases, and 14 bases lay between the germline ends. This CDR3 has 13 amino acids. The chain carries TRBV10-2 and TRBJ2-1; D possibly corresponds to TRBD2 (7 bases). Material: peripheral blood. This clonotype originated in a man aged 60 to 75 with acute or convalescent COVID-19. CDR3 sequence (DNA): TGCGCCAGCGGGGGGGGGCCTGGCAATGAGCAGTTCTTC. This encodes CASGGGPGNEQFF.